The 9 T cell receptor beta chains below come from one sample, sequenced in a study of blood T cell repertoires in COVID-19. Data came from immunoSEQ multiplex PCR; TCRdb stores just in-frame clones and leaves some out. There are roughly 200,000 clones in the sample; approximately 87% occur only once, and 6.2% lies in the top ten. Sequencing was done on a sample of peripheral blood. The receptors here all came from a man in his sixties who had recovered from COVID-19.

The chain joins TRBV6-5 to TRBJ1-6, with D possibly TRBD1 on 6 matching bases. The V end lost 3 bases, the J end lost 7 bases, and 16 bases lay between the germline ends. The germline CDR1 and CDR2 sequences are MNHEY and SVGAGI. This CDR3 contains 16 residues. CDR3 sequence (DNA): TGTGCCAGCAGTTATTCGGGGGGCCAGGGCAATTCACCCCTCCACTTT. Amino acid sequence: CASSYSGGQGNSPLHF.

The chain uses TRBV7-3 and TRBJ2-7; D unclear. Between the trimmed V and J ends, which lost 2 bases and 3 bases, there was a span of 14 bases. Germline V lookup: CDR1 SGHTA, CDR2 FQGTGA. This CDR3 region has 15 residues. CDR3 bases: TGTGCCAGCAGCTTATCGGCAGGTACTGGCTACGAGCAGTACTTC. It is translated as CASSLSAGTGYEQYF.

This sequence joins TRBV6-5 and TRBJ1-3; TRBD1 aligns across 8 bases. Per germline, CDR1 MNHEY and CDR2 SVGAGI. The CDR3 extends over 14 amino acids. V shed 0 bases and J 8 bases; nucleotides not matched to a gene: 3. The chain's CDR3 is CASSYSDRADTIYF. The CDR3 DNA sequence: TGTGCCAGCAGTTACTCGGACAGGGCGGACACCATATATTTT.

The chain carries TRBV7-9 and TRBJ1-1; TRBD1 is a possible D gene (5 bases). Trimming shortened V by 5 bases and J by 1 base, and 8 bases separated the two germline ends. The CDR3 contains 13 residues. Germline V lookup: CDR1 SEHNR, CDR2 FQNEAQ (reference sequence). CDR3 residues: CASSKGRNTEAFF. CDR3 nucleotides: TGTGCCAGCAGCAAGGGGCGGAACACTGAAGCTTTCTTT. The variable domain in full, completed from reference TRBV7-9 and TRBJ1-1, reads DTGVSQNPRHKITKRGQNVTFRCDPISEHNRLYWYRQTLGQGPEFLTYFQNEAQLEKSRLLSDRFSAERPKGSFSTLEIQRTEQGDSAMYLCASSKGRNTEAFFGQGTRLTVV.

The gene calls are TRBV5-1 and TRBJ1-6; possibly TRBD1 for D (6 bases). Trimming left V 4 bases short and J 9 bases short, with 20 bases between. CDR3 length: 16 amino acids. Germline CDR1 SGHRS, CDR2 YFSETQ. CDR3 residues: CASSEEGQQTVSPLHF. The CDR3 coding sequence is TGCGCCAGCAGCGAAGAGGGACAACAGACAGTTTCACCCCTCCACTTT.

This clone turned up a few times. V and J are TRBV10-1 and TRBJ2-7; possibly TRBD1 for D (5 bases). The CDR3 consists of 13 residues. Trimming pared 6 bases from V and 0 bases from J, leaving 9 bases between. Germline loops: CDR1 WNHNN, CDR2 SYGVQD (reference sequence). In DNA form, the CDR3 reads TGCGCCAGCAGCGGAGACAGCTCCTACGAGCAGTACTTC. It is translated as CASSGDSSYEQYF.

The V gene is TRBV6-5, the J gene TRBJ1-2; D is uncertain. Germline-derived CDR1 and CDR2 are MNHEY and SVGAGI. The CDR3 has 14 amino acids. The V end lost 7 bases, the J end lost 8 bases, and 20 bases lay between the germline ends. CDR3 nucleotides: TGTGCCAGCATCCGCGGGCAGCAGTCTATGGGCTACACCTTC. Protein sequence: CASIRGQQSMGYTF.

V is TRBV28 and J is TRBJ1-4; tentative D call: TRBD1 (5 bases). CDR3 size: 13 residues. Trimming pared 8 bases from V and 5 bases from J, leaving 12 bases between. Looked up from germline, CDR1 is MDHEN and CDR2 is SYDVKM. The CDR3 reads CASLDRQNEKLFF. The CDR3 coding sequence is TGTGCCAGCTTAGACAGACAAAATGAAAAACTGTTTTTT.

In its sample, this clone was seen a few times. This CDR3 is CASSPQGGNQPQHF. CDR3 nucleotides: TGTGCCAGCAGTCCCCAGGGGGGCAATCAGCCCCAGCATTTT. The chain links TRBV6-5 to TRBJ1-5, with 7 bases fitting TRBD1. Trimming removed 5 bases from V and 2 bases from J; junction bases left unmatched: 3. From germline, CDR1 is MNHEY and CDR2 SVGAGI. The CDR3 consists of 14 residues.